These 8 T cell receptor beta chains came from one sample sequenced in a study of blood T cells in healthy people across ages. The second PCR ran roughly 7 to 12 cycles with a sample-barcoded 5' primer and J-beta primers. TCRdb processed the 5' RACE reads anew with MiXCR; each CDR3 protein has one entry. This table has about 970,000 distinct CDR3 sequences, approximately 50% appearing once. Sequenced: blood. All receptors derive from a woman aged 55-69 years in good health.

Remarks on this clonotype: Without the conserved terminal phenylalanine or tryptophan, this CDR3 likely stems from a read error. Because the CDR3's place on the DNA is in doubt, the DNA is left out and the CDR3 is given as listed by TCRdb. The chain joins TRBV12-3 or TRBV12-4 to TRBJ2-3; the DNA was not used to check the table's D call, TRBD1. The CDR3 sequence runs 14 residues, both termini included. The CDR3 protein is CASQDRGRTDVQYS.

The CDR3 DNA reads as TGTGCCAGCAGGATATTGACAGGGAATCAGCCCCAGCATTTT. This translates into CASRILTGNQPQHF. The chain employs TRBV2 and TRBJ1-5; 7 nucleotides agree with TRBD1. Losses at the gene ends were 6 bases for V and 4 bases for J; bases not matched to a gene: 6. Germline CDR1 and CDR2: SNHLY and FYNNEI. The CDR3 has 14 residues.

V is TRBV20-1 and J is TRBJ2-1, with TRBD2 as a possible D gene (5 bases). V was cut by 1 base and J by 12 bases, with 13 bases left in between. CDR1 is DFQATT, CDR2 SNEGSKA, per germline (reference sequence). The CDR3 runs to 12 residues. The CDR3: CSARAQSSGQFF. The CDR3 bases are TGCAGTGCTAGAGCCCAATCAAGCGGGCAGTTCTTC.

The chain couples TRBV4-1 to TRBJ2-5, with 15 bases matching TRBD2. From germline, CDR1 is MGHRA and CDR2 YSYEKL. The CDR3 runs to 21 residues. CDR3 sequence: CTILYEILQGTSGGYQETQYF. The CDR3 DNA sequence: TGCACCATCCTCTATGAGATCTTGCAAGGGACTAGCGGGGGGTACCAAGAGACCCAGTACTTC.

The CDR3 is CASRTGTRTYEQYF. CDR3 bases: TGTGCCAGCAGAACCGGGACTAGGACCTACGAGCAGTACTTC. This chain uses TRBV12-3 or TRBV12-4 with TRBJ2-7; 8 bases fit TRBD2. This CDR3 region has 14 residues. V was pared by 6 bases and J by 2 bases, with 6 bases of the junction left unmatched.

The J gene is TRBJ2-2, the V gene TRBV29-1, with D hard to call. Germline values: CDR1 SQVTM, CDR2 ANQGSEA. The CDR3 extends over 14 amino acids. V lost 3 bases and J lost 7, with 15 bases in between. CDR3 coding DNA: TGCAGCGTTGATGATGGACCGGTCGTCGGGGAGCTGTTTTTT. Residues: CSVDDGPVVGELFF.

This clonotype was found once. The chain links TRBV7-6 to TRBJ2-5; no clear D. This CDR3 comprises 15 residues. Germline V gene data show CDR1 as SGHVS and CDR2 as FNYEAQ. V was cut by 1 base and J by 1 base, with 10 bases left in between. For the CDR3, the DNA is TGTGCCAGCAGCTTAGGCGGATGGGGCCAAGAGACCCAGTACTTC. Translated, it gives CASSLGGWGQETQYF.

The rearrangement joins TRBV4-1 to TRBJ2-7, with D possibly being TRBD2 (5 bases). Deletions cut 1 base from V and 5 bases from J, with 12 bases between. This CDR3 contains 14 residues. The germline CDR1 and CDR2 sequences are MGHRA and YSYEKL. The CDR3 DNA reads as TGCGCCAGCAGCCAAGGCCGGGAATGGGACGAGCAGTACTTC. This codes for CASSQGREWDEQYF.